These T cell receptor beta chains were read from a single sample in a study of T cells in Graves' hyperthyroidism and ophthalmopathy. TCRdb called the multiplex PCR reads again in MiXCR, with one record for every CDR3 protein. The sample has about 380,000 distinct CDR3 sequences; roughly 15% are singletons. Sequenced input: blood. The receptors stem from a woman aged 30 to 39 with Graves' ophthalmopathy. The CDR3 runs from the conserved cysteine through the conserved F or W. Each record gives: clone size, J gene, V gene, D gene, CDR3 protein, CDR3 DNA. D genes are given only for firm matches. Rows may omit the clone size; those that give it use once, few, many or a size class.

>many|TRBJ1-1|TRBV19|-
CASRPAGDDTEAFF
TGTGCCAGTAGACCCGCAGGGGACGACACTGAAGCTTTCTTT
>few|TRBJ2-4|TRBV12-3/TRBV12-4|-
CASSLSGGNIQYF
TGTGCCAGCAGTTTATCCGGGGGAAACATTCAGTACTTC
>-|TRBJ1-1|TRBV20-1|TRBD1
CSARDPFRDRGGINTEAFF
TGCAGTGCTAGAGACCCCTTCCGGGACAGGGGGGGGATAAACACTGAAGCTTTCTTT
>many|TRBJ1-1|TRBV5-1|-
CASSQTGSGTEAFF
TGCGCCAGCAGCCAAACAGGATCTGGCACTGAAGCTTTCTTT
>many|TRBJ2-2|TRBV5-1|-
CASSFQVDLYTGELFF
TGCGCCAGCAGCTTCCAGGTAGACCTCTACACCGGGGAGCTGTTTTTT
>many|TRBJ2-1|TRBV27|-
CASSLHHNEQFF
TGTGCCAGCAGTCTCCACCACAATGAGCAGTTCTTC
>-|TRBJ1-6|TRBV19|-
CASSPLWTAGNSPLHF
TGTGCCAGTAGTCCCCTTTGGACAGCGGGTAATTCACCCCTCCACTTT
>many|TRBJ1-1|TRBV28|-
CASSLSGFSNTEAFF
TGTGCCAGCAGTTTATCGGGGTTCTCGAACACTGAAGCTTTCTTT
>many|TRBJ1-5|TRBV2|TRBD1
CASSIRDRGSNQPQHF
TGTGCCAGCAGTATCCGGGACAGGGGTAGCAATCAGCCCCAGCATTTT
>many|TRBJ2-2|TRBV24-1|-
CATSVMSSGELFF
TGTGCCACCAGTGTCATGTCCTCCGGGGAGCTGTTTTTT
>many|TRBJ2-7|TRBV6-1|-
CASSQPGPPYEQYF
TGTGCCAGCAGTCAACCGGGACCCCCATACGAGCAGTACTTC
>-|TRBJ2-5|TRBV20-1|-
CSARDQPEDREETQYF
TGCAGTGCTAGAGATCAACCTGAGGACAGAGAAGAGACCCAGTACTTC
>few|TRBJ1-5|TRBV6-5|-
CASSYQGPGQPQHF
TGTGCCAGCAGTTATCAGGGTCCTGGGCAGCCCCAGCATTTT
>few|TRBJ2-5|TRBV4-1|-
CASSQELRTGETQYF
TGCGCCAGCAGCCAAGAATTACGGACTGGAGAGACCCAGTACTTC
>-|TRBJ1-1|TRBV13|-
CASSIPGLPPTEAFF
TGTGCCAGCAGCATTCCGGGACTCCCCCCCACTGAAGCTTTCTTT
>many|TRBJ2-2|TRBV12-5|-
CASGFKTGELFF
TGTGCTAGTGGTTTCAAAACCGGGGAGCTGTTTTTT
>many|TRBJ1-1|TRBV11-2|-
CASSLHGTNEAFF
TGTGCCAGCAGCCTACACGGAACGAATGAAGCTTTCTTT
>many|TRBJ1-1|TRBV20-1|-
CSAIGGRRTEAFF
TGCAGTGCTATAGGGGGGCGGCGAACTGAAGCTTTCTTT
>many|TRBJ1-2|TRBV12-3/TRBV12-4|-
CASSLARQTELYGYTF
TGTGCCAGCAGTTTAGCGAGACAGACCGAACTCTATGGCTACACCTTC
>-|TRBJ1-6|TRBV18|TRBD1
CASSRRGDRGFDSPLHF
TGTGCCAGCTCCCGAAGGGGAGACAGGGGTTTTGACTCACCCCTCCACTTT
>many|TRBJ2-3|TRBV7-2|-
CASSLDAGSTDTQYF
TGTGCCAGCAGCTTAGACGCCGGAAGCACAGATACGCAGTATTTT
>many|TRBJ1-1|TRBV20-1|-
CSADSGYTEAFF
TGCAGTGCAGACTCAGGGTACACTGAAGCTTTCTTT
>-|TRBJ1-5|TRBV6-1|-
CASSEALRYSNQPQHF
TGTGCCAGCAGTGAAGCGCTTCGGTATAGCAATCAGCCCCAGCATTTT
>many|TRBJ2-1|TRBV28|-
CASTQGANEQFF
TGTGCCAGCACCCAAGGGGCCAATGAGCAGTTCTTC
>few|TRBJ2-1|TRBV4-2|-
CASSAVEGGPSSSSYNEQFF
TGTGCCAGCAGCGCCGTTGAGGGGGGGCCGTCGTCGAGCTCCTACAATGAGCAGTTCTTC
>-|TRBJ2-7|TRBV15|TRBD1
CATSSRDRVWAYEQYF
TGTGCCACCTCTTCCCGGGACAGGGTTTGGGCCTACGAGCAGTACTTC
>-|TRBJ2-2|TRBV5-4|TRBD2
CASSPGGASGTGELFF
TGTGCCAGCAGCCCCGGGGGGGCGAGCGGCACCGGGGAGCTGTTTTTT
>many|TRBJ1-2|TRBV18|-
CASSPPGRTYGYTF
TGTGCCAGCTCACCACCCGGGAGGACCTATGGCTACACCTTC
>many|TRBJ2-3|TRBV20-1|TRBD2
CSASGGGTDTQYF
TGCAGTGCTAGCGGGGGGGGCACAGATACGCAGTATTTT
>-|TRBJ2-1|TRBV5-1|TRBD1
CASSWDRSEQFF
TGCGCCAGCAGCTGGGACAGGAGCGAGCAGTTCTTC
>many|TRBJ2-7|TRBV2|TRBD1
CASSRDRDYEQYF
TGTGCCAGCAGCCGGGACAGAGACTACGAGCAGTACTTC
>-|TRBJ2-5|TRBV19|-
CASSIARMETQYF
TGTGCCAGTAGTATAGCCAGAATGGAGACCCAGTACTTC
>many|TRBJ2-1|TRBV20-1|TRBD2
CSARDYRRLAGYNEQFF
TGCAGTGCTAGAGACTATAGGAGACTAGCGGGGTACAATGAGCAGTTCTTC
>-|TRBJ2-3|TRBV7-9|-
CASSSFGWNTDTQYF
TGTGCCAGCAGCTCCTTCGGGTGGAACACAGATACGCAGTATTTT
>many|TRBJ2-7|TRBV7-9|-
CASRSGDEQYF
TGTGCCAGCCGTTCTGGGGACGAGCAGTACTTC
>many|TRBJ2-3|TRBV2|TRBD2
CASSEFVSGGDTDTQYF
TGTGCCAGCAGTGAATTCGTGAGCGGGGGGGACACAGATACGCAGTATTTT
>many|TRBJ1-2|TRBV7-2|-
CASSVGAGTNYGYTF
TGTGCCAGCAGCGTAGGGGCAGGTACTAACTATGGCTACACCTTC
>-|TRBJ2-7|TRBV5-8|-
CASKTGRNIYEQYF
TGTGCCAGTAAGACGGGACGGAACATCTACGAGCAGTACTTC
>few|TRBJ1-3|TRBV19|-
CASSFFGGAGNTIYF
TGTGCCAGTAGTTTCTTCGGGGGTGCTGGAAACACCATATATTTT
>many|TRBJ2-1|TRBV20-1|-
CSARDVGDHSYNEQFF
TGCAGTGCTAGAGATGTAGGGGATCACTCCTACAATGAGCAGTTCTTC